This T cell receptor (beta chain) was sequenced during a study of graft-versus-host responses after intestinal transplantation (dated by TCRdb to the early 2020s). Study-wide context: The transplants that recipients received were multivisceral, liver-intestinal, or isolated intestinal. All recipients received anti-thymocyte globulin induction followed by maintenance tacrolimus and steroids for around 3 years. Graft-versus-host and host-versus-graft alloreactive T cell clones were tracked in the graft, circulation and bone marrow after intestinal transplantation using bulk TCR-beta CDR3 sequencing. To identify alloreactive clones, pre-transplant mixed lymphocyte reaction products were sequenced and compared with unstimulated pre-transplant donor and recipient T cells. A cohort of 24 intestinal transplant recipients, including one retransplant, was enrolled, and a few patients lacking pretransplant specimens were excluded. A peak of at least 4% donor T cells among recipient peripheral blood mononuclear cells was the definition used for donor T cell macrochimerism. Rather than being sequenced by the commercial service, samples from a few later patients were sequenced in-house on an Illumina MiSeq and processed with MiXCR. Results the study describes overall, beyond this receptor: GvH clones were detected in recipient bone marrow, and some of these GvH clones were observed earlier in ileal mucosa or blood, consistent with an intestinal mucosal origin. High GvH to HvG T cell clonal ratios were observed in the allografts of patients with donor T cell macrochimerism. Early after transplant, declines in HvG clones were associated with peak levels of circulating GvH clones. The conclusions were limited by the relatively low number and heterogeneity of the intestinal transplant patients.

Its CDR3 holds 15 amino acids, cysteine through phenylalanine. Only the CDR3 portion is preserved as DNA: 45 bases, with reading frame beginning at the first base. V is cut by 3 bases and J by 1 base, and the space between the germline ends is 10 bases. Reading the germline V gene gives CDR1 SNHLY and CDR2 FYNNEI. Preparation of the library involved the immunoSEQ multiplex PCR assay. For most patients, genomic DNA was isolated with the Qiagen DNeasy Blood and Tissue Kit and shipped frozen to Adaptive Biotechnologies for TCR sequencing. For most patients, high-throughput TCR-beta CDR3 sequencing of genomic DNA was performed by Adaptive Biotechnologies. Processing in the source paper ran as follows. Adaptive's ImmunoSEQ software supplied the TCR sequencing data for 15 to 20 patients, while MiXCR and VDJtools were used to process a few other patients. CD4 versus CD8 sorting errors were corrected by removing sequences found in both subsets at a frequency ratio below 5:1. CDR3 nucleotide sequences shared between donor and recipient were removed because their origin could not be assigned. To be classed as alloreactive, a clone needed at least 2-fold expansion over unstimulated cells and a minimum CFSE-low frequency of 0.002% (template counts) or 0.001% (read counts). A clone was considered mappable if detected in the sequenced pre-transplant spleen, lymph node, or MLR CFSE-low populations of the donor or recipient. The cumulative frequency of alloreactive clones was calculated as a percentage of all sequences, weighted by copy number. The source is immuneACCESS, and TCRdb retained only in-frame sequences with V and J called. Part of the clones is not carried over; for the studies checked, unresolved V genes explain less than half of this, and the remainder is unexplained. The DNA was the basis for D and trimming; V, J and clone size are from that table. The sample contains approximately 20,000 clones, about 38% of them found a single time. The leading ten clones occupy 0.9% of the sample.

What the time point label conveys for this sample: cells obtained before transplantation from donor or recipient. Mixed lymphocyte reactions plated around 200,000 CFSE-labeled pre-transplant responders with around 200,000 irradiated violet-dye-labeled stimulators and were cultured for about 6 days. Proliferating CD3+CD4+CFSE-low and CD3+CD8+CFSE-low responder cells were FACS-sorted on a BD Influx sorter after the mixed lymphocyte reaction. Details on this clone: Per-base quality was not reported, and no clone a single base away is much larger than it.

This sample comprised alloreactive CD4+ T cells from a mixed lymphocyte reaction culture, obtained before intestinal transplant. In light of the paper, this sample's cell subset or site label describes: CFSE-low proliferating T cells sorted from approximately six-day pre-transplant mixed lymphocyte reaction (GvH or HvG direction). The chain couples TRBV2 to TRBJ1-3, with the identity of the D gene unclear. This sequence originates from a human patient who received an intestinal transplant. The CDR3 reads as follows: CASSEEGLSGNTIYF. The nucleotide sequence reads as follows: TGTGCCAGCAGTGAGGAGGGTTTATCTGGAAACACCATATATTTT.